In its sample, the clone carrying this T cell receptor beta chain was seen a few times. Methods used by the authors: Researchers report that nucleated cell counts were estimated from reference gene primer amplification. Here immunoSEQ multiplex PCR was the method, and the copy in TCRdb shows in-frame clones only, minus some. V and J calls and clone size are given by that table; D and trimming were obtained from the DNA. The profile shows around 23,000 clones, approximately 90% of them singletons. V was trimmed by 1 base and J by 0 bases, leaving 13 bases between them. The CDR3 is 16 amino acids. Germline V lookup: CDR1 SGHKS, CDR2 YYEKEE (reference sequence). This record belongs to a study of blood T cell repertoires in COVID-19. Study background: The United States, Italy and Spain supplied acute and convalescent COVID-19 samples. From T cells, B-cell-depleted T cells, or PBMCs came the material, which was cDNA or gDNA.

The receptor's source is a man between 65 and 79 years old with active COVID-19. V is TRBV5-5 and J is TRBJ1-2; D unresolved. What was sequenced was peripheral blood. As DNA, the CDR3 is TGTGCCAGCAGCTTGACAGCTCGAACATCTAACTATGGCTACACCTTC. It codes for CASSLTARTSNYGYTF. Drawing the rest from reference TRBV5-5 and TRBJ1-2, the complete variable domain is DAGVTQSPTHLIKTRGQQVTLRCSPISGHKSVSWYQQVLGQGPQFIFQYYEKEERGRGNFPDRFSARQFPNYSSELNVNALLLGDSALYLCASSLTARTSNYGYTFGSGTRLTVV.